This entry describes one T cell receptor beta chain. Authors' analysis steps: Reference gene primers were amplified, and this amplification served to estimate nucleated cell counts. Profiling relied on immunoSEQ multiplex PCR, and the TCRdb table lists in-frame clones only, not all of them. V, J and clone size are taken as reported in that table, and D and trimming were inferred from the DNA itself. This table has just under 90,000 clones, roughly 88% appearing once. The record originates from a study of blood T cell repertoires in COVID-19. Germline V lookup: CDR1 SGHTA, CDR2 FQGNSA. V was clipped by 5 bases and J by 1 base; unmatched bases: 7. The CDR3 has 15 amino acids.

The chain uses TRBV7-2 and TRBJ2-7; 8 bases align to TRBD2. The sample comprised peripheral blood. The TCR sequence derives from a woman of 80 years or more with acute or convalescent COVID-19. In DNA, the CDR3 is TGTGCCAGCAGCCCGGGACTAGTTCAGTCCTACGAGCAGTACTTC. Encoded protein: CASSPGLVQSYEQYF.